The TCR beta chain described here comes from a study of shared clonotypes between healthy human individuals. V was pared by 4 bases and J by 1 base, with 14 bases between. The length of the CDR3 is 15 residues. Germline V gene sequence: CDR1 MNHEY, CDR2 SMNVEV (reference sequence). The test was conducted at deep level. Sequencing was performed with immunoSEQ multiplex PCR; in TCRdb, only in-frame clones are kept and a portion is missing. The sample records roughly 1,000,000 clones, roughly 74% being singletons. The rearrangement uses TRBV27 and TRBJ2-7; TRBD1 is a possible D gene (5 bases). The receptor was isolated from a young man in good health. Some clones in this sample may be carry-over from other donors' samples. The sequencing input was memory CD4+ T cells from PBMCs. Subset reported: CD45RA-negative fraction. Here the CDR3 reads CASSSPQGRSYEQYF. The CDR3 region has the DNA TGTGCCAGCAGTTCCCCGCAGGGCCGTTCCTACGAGCAGTACTTC.